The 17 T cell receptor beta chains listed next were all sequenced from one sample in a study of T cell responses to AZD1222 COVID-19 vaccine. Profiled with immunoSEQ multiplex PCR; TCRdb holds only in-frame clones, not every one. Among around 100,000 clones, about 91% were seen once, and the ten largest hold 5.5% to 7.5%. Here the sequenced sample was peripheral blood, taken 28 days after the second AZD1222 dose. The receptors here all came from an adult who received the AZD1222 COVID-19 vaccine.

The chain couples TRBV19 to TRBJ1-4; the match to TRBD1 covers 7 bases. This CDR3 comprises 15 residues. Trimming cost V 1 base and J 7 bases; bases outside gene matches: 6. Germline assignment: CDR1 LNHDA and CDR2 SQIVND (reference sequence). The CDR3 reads CASSIGLGQPEKLFF. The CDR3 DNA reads TGTGCCAGTAGTATAGGTCTGGGACAGCCTGAAAAACTGTTTTTT.

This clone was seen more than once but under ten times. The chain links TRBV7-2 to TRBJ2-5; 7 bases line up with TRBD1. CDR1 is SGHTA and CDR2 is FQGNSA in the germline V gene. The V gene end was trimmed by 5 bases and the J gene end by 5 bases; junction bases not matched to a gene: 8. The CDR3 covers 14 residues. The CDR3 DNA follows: TGTGCCAGCAGCCACAGACAGGGCCGGGAGACCCAGTACTTC. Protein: CASSHRQGRETQYF.

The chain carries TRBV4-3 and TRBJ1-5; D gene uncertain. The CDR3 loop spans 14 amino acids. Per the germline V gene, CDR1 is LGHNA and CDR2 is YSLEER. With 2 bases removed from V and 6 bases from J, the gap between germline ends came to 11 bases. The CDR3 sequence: CASSQTPGVQPQHF. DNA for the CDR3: TGCGCCAGCAGCCAAACCCCAGGTGTTCAGCCCCAGCATTTT.

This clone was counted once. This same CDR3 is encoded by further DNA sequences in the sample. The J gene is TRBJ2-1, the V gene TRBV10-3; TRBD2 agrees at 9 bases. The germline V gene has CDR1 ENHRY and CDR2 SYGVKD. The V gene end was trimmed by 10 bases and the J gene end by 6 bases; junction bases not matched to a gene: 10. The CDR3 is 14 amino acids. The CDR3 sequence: CATQTPRGGNEQFF. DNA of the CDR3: TGTGCCACCCAGACCCCGCGGGGGGGCAATGAGCAGTTCTTC.

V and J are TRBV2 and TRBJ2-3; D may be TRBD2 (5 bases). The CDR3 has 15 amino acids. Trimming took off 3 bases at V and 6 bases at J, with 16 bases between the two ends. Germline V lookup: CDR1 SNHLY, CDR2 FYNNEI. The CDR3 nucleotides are TGTGCCAGCAGTGACCTAGCCGGGAACATGGATACGCAGTATTTT. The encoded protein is CASSDLAGNMDTQYF.

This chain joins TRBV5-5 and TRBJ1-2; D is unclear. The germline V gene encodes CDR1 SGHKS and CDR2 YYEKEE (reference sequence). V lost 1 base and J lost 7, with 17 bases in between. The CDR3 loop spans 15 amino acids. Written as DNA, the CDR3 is TGTGCCAGCAGCTTGTCGGACGCGGGATTTGGTGGCTACACCTTC. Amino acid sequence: CASSLSDAGFGGYTF.

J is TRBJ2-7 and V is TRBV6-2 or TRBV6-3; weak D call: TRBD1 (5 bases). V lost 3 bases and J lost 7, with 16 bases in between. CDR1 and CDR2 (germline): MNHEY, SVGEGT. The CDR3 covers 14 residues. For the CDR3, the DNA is TGTGCCAGCAGTTATACTGGGCAGGGAAGGGAGCAGTACTTC. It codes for CASSYTGQGREQYF.

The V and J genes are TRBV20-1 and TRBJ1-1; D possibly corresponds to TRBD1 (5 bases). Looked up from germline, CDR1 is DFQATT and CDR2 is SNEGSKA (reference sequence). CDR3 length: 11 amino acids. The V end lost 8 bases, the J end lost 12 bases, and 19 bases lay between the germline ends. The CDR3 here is CSLFGGERTFF. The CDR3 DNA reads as TGCAGTTTATTCGGGGGGGAGAGGACTTTCTTT.

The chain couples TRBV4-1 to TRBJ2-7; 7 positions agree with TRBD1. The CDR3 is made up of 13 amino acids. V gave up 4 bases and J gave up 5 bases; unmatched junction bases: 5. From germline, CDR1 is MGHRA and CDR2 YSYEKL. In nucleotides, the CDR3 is TGCGCCAGCAGCCCCTCCGGACAGGACGAGCAGTACTTC. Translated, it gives CASSPSGQDEQYF.

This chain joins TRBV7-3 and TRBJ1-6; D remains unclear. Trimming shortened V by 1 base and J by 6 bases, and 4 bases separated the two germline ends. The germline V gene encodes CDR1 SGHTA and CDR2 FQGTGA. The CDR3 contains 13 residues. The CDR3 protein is CASSLIANSPLHF. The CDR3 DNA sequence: TGTGCCAGCAGCTTAATTGCTAATTCACCCCTCCACTTT.

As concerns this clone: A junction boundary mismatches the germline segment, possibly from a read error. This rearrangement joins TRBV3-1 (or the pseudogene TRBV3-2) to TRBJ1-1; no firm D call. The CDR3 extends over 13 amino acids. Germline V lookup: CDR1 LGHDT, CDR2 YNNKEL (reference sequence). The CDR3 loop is CASRQVPSTEAFF. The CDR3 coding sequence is TGTGCCAGCAGACAAGTCCCGTCGACTGAAGCTTTCTTT.

The CDR3 loop is CASSPSPGPYTDTQYF. DNA for the CDR3: TGTGCCAGCAGCCCCTCCCCGGGACCGTATACAGATACGCAGTATTTT. J is TRBJ2-3 and V is TRBV7-2, with D perhaps assigned TRBD1 or TRBD2 (5 bases each). Germline CDR1 and CDR2: SGHTA and FQGNSA. V was shortened by 5 bases and J by 3 bases, with 18 bases between the two germline ends. The CDR3 totals 16 residues.

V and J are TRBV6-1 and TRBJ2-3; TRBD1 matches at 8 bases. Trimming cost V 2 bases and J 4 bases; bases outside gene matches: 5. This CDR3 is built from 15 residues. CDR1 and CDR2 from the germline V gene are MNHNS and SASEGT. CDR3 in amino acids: CASSELEQGADTQYF. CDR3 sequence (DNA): TGTGCCAGCAGTGAATTGGAACAGGGGGCAGATACGCAGTATTTT.

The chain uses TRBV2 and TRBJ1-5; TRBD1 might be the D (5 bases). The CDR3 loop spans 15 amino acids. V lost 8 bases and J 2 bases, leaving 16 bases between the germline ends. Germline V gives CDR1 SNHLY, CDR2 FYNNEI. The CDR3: CASAGGGNGNQPQHF. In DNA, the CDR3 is TGTGCCAGCGCGGGCGGGGGGAATGGCAATCAGCCCCAGCATTTT. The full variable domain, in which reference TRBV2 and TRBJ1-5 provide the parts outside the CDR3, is EPEVTQTPSHQVTQMGQEVILRCVPISNHLYFYWYRQILGQKVEFLVSFYNNEISEKSEIFDDQFSVERPDGSNFTLKIRSTKLEDSAMYFCASAGGGNGNQPQHFGDGTRLSIL.

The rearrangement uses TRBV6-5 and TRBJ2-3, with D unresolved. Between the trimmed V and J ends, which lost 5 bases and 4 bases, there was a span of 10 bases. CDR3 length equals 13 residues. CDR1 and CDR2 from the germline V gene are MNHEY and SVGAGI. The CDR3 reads CASSPGFADTQYF. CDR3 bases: TGTGCCAGCAGTCCTGGGTTCGCAGATACGCAGTATTTT.

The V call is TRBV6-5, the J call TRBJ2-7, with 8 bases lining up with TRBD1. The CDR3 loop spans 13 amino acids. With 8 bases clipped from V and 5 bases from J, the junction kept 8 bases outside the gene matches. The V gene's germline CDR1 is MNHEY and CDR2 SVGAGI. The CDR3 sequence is CASYSGTGHEQYF. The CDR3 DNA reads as TGTGCCAGCTATTCCGGGACAGGCCACGAGCAGTACTTC.

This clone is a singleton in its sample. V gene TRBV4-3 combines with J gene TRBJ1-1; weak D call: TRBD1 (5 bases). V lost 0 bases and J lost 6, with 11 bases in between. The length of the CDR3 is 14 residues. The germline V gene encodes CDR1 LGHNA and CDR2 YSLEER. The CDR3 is CASSQEQGSAEAFF. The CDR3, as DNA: TGCGCCAGCAGCCAAGAGCAGGGTTCGGCTGAAGCTTTCTTT.